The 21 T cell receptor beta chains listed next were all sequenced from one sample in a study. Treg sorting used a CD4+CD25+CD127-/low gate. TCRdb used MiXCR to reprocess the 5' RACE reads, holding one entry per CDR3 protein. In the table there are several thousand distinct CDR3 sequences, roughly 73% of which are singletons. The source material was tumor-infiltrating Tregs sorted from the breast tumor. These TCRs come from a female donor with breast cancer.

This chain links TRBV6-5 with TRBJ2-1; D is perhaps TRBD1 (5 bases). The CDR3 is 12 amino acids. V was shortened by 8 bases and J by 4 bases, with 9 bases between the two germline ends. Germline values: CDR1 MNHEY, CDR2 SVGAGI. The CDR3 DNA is TGTGCCAGCCTTTCAGGGTACAATGAGCAGTTCTTC. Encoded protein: CASLSGYNEQFF.

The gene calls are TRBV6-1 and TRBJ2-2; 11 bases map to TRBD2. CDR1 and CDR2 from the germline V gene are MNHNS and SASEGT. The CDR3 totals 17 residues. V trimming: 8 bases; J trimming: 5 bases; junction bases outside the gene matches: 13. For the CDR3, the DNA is TGTGCCAGCTTCACGAGGTTGAGGACTAGCGGGACCGGGGAGCTGTTTTTT. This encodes CASFTRLRTSGTGELFF.

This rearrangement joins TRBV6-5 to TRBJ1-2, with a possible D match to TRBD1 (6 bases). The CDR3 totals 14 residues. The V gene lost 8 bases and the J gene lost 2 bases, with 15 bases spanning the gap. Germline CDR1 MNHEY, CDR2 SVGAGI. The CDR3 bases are TGTGCCAGCGGGGACCAGGGGCGAAACTATGGCTACACCTTC. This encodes CASGDQGRNYGYTF.

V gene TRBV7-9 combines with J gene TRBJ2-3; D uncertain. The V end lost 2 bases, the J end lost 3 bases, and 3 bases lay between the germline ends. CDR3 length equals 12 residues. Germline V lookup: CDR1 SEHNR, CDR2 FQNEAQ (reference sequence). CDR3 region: CASSLITDTQYF. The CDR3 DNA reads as TGTGCCAGCAGCTTAATTACAGATACGCAGTATTTT.

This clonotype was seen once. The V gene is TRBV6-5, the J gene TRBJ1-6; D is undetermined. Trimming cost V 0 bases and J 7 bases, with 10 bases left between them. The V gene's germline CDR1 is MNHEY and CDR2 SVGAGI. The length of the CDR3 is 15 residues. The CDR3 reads CASSYSGGSNSPLHF. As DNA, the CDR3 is TGTGCCAGCAGTTACTCGGGAGGGTCGAATTCACCCCTCCACTTT.

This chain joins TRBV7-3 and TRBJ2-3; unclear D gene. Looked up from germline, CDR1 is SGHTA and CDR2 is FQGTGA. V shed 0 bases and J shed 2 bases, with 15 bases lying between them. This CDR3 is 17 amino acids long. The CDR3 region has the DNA TGTGCCAGCAGCTTAACAGGGCGGCAGCCTAACACAGATACGCAGTATTTT. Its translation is CASSLTGRQPNTDTQYF. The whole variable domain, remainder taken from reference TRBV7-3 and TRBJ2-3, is GAGVSQTPSNKVTEKGKYVELRCDPISGHTALYWYRQSLGQGPEFLIYFQGTGAADDSGLPNDRFFAVRPEGSVSTLKIQRTERGDSAVYLCASSLTGRQPNTDTQYFGPGTRLTVL.

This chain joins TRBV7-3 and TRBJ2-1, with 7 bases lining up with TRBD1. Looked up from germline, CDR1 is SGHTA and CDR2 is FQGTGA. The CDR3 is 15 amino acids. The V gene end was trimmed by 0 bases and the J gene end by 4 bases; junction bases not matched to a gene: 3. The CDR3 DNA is TGTGCCAGCAGCTTAACGGGGACAGAATACAATGAGCAGTTCTTC. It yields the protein CASSLTGTEYNEQFF.

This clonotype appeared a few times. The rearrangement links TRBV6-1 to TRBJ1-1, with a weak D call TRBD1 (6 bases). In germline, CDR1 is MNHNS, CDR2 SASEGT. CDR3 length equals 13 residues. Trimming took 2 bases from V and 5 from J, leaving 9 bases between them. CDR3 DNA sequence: TGTGCCAGCAGTGAAATAGGGGGAACTGAAGCTTTCTTT. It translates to CASSEIGGTEAFF.

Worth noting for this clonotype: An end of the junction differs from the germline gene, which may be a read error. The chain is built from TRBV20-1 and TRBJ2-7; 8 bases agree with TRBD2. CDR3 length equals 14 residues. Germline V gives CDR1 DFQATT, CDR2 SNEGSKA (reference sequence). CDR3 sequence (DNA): TGTGCCAGCGGGGGTCAGAAAGTGGGGTACGAGCAGTACTTC. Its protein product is CASGGQKVGYEQYF.

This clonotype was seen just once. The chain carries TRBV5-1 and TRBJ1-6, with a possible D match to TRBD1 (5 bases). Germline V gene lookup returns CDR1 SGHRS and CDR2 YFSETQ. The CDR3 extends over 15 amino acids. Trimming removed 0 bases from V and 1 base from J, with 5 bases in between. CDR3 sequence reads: CASSLEGSYNSPLHF. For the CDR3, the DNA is TGCGCCAGCAGCTTGGAGGGGTCCTATAATTCACCCCTCCACTTT. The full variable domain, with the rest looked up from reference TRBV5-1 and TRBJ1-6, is KAGVTQTPRYLIKTRGQQVTLSCSPISGHRSVSWYQQTPGQGLQFLFEYFSETQRNKGNFPGRFSGRQFSNSRSEMNVSTLELGDSALYLCASSLEGSYNSPLHFGNGTRLTVT.

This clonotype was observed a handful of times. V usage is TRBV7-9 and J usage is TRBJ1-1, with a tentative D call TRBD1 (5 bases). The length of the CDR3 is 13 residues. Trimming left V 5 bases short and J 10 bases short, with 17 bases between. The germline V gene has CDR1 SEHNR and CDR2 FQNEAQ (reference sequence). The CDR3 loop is CASSQGWEGPAFF. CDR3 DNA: TGTGCCAGCAGCCAGGGCTGGGAGGGTCCAGCTTTCTTT.

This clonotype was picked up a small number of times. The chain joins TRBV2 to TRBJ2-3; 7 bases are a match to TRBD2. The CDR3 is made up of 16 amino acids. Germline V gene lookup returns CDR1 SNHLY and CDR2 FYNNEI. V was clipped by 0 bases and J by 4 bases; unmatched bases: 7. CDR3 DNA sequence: TGTGCCAGCAGTGAAGCAAGGCTAGCGGCCTCAGATACGCAGTATTTT. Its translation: CASSEARLAASDTQYF.

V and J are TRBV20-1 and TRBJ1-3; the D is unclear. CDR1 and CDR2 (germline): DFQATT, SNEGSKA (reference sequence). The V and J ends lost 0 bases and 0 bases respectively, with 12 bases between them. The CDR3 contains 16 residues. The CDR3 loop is CSARDFDNSSGNTIYF. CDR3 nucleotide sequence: TGCAGTGCTAGAGATTTCGACAACTCCTCTGGAAACACCATATATTTT.

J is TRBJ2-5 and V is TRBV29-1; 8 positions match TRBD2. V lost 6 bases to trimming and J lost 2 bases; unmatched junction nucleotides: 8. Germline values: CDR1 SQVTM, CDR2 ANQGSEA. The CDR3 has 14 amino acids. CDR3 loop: CSVAPTSAQETQYF. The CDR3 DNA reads TGCAGCGTCGCCCCGACTAGCGCTCAAGAGACCCAGTACTTC.

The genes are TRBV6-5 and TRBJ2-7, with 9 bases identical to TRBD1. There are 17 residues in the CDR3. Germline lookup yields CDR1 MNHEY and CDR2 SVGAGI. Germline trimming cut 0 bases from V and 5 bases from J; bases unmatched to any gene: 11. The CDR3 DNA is TGTGCCAGCAGTTACTCCGGTCCCGGGACAGGGTACGACGAGCAGTACTTC. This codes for CASSYSGPGTGYDEQYF.

Here the CDR3 reads CASSLGGKAFF. DNA of the CDR3: TGCGCCAGCAGCTTGGGTGGAAAAGCTTTCTTT. This chain links TRBV5-1 with TRBJ1-1; D is undetermined. Trimming took off 0 bases at V and 9 bases at J, with 6 bases between the two ends. Germline V gene lookup returns CDR1 SGHRS and CDR2 YFSETQ. The CDR3 is 11 residues long.

CDR3 in amino acids: CASSSPGLAASYNEQFF. The CDR3 DNA reads as TGTGCCAGCAGCTCCCCGGGACTAGCGGCCTCCTACAATGAGCAGTTCTTC. The chain couples TRBV7-9 to TRBJ2-1, with 11 nucleotides matching TRBD2. Germline trimming cut 4 bases from V and 0 bases from J; bases unmatched to any gene: 5. CDR3 length: 17 residues. Germline V gene data show CDR1 as SEHNR and CDR2 as FQNEAQ (reference sequence).

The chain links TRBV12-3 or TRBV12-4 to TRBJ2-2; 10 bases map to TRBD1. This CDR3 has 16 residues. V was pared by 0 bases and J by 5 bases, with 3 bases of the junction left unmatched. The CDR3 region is CASSLAWTGGTGELFF. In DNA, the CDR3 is TGTGCCAGCAGTTTAGCCTGGACAGGGGGTACCGGGGAGCTGTTTTTT.

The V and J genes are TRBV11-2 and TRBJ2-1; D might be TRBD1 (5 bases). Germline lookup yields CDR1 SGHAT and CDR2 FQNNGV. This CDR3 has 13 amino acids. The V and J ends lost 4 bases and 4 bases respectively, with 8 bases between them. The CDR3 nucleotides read TGTGCCAGCAGCTCAGGGAAATACAATGAGCAGTTCTTC. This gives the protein CASSSGKYNEQFF.

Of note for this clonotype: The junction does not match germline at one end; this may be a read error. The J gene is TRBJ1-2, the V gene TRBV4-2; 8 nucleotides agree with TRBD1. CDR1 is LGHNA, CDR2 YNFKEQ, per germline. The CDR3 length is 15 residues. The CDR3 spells CASSQESGGTYGYTF. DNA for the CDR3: TGTGCCAGTAGCCAAGAGTCAGGGGGCACCTATGGCTACACCTTC.

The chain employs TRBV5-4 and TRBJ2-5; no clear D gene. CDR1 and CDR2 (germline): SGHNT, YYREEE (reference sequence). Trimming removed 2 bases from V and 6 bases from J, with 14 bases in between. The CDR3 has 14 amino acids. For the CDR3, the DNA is TGTGCCAGCAGCTTTTGGGGTATGGAGAAGACCCAGTACTTC. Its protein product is CASSFWGMEKTQYF.